The 6 T cell receptor beta chains below all came from one sample that was sequenced in a study of blood T cell repertoires in COVID-19 (TCRdb year 2020). Library method: the immunoSEQ multiplex PCR assay. TCRdb re-hosts the immuneACCESS table, in-frame sequences only. Its copies lack some clones; in the studies checked, an unresolved V gene accounts for under half of them, and the cause for the rest is not known. This sample holds tens of thousands of clones; about 74% were observed only once. Over 25% of the sample is held by the ten biggest clonotypes. Sequenced input: peripheral blood. Receptors originate from a woman of 80 years or more with acute or convalescent COVID-19.

The chain carries TRBV12-5 and TRBJ2-3; 7 positions match TRBD1. This CDR3 comprises 14 residues. From germline, CDR1 is LGHNT and CDR2 FRNRAP. With 6 bases clipped from V and 5 bases from J, the junction kept 8 bases outside the gene matches. This chain's CDR3 is CASGKGAPRDTQYF. CDR3 sequence (DNA): TGTGCTAGTGGAAAGGGGGCGCCTAGAGATACGCAGTATTTT.

The rearrangement joins TRBV14 to TRBJ2-2; 13 nucleotides agree with TRBD2. Per the germline V gene, CDR1 is SGHDN and CDR2 is FVKESK. The trim removed 5 bases at V and 4 bases at J, leaving 7 bases unmatched. The CDR3 has 17 residues. In nucleotides, the CDR3 is TGTGCCAGCAGCTCTACTAGCGGGAGGGCCGTCACCGGGGAGCTGTTTTTT. Translating it yields CASSSTSGRAVTGELFF.

CDR3 amino acids: CASSLRRLAGGASTDTQYF. CDR3 bases: TGTGCCAGCAGCTTAAGAAGGCTAGCGGGGGGGGCTAGCACAGATACGCAGTATTTT. The genes are TRBV11-2 and TRBJ2-3; 12 bases map to TRBD2. The germline V gene has CDR1 SGHAT and CDR2 FQNNGV. This CDR3 region has 19 residues. V shed 2 bases and J 0 bases; nucleotides not matched to a gene: 9.

V is TRBV2 and J is TRBJ1-2; D not resolved. Germline lookup yields CDR1 SNHLY and CDR2 FYNNEI. The CDR3 length is 15 residues. The germline V and J ends were trimmed by 3 bases and 8 bases, with 19 bases remaining between them. This chain's CDR3 is CASSEGRGHQGGYTF. The CDR3 nucleotides read TGTGCCAGCAGTGAGGGTCGAGGCCACCAAGGAGGCTACACCTTC.

This chain uses TRBV5-4 with TRBJ2-5; 8 bases line up with TRBD2. The CDR3 loop spans 14 amino acids. After removal of 2 bases from V and 2 bases from J, the junction contained 2 bases not matched to a gene. The germline V gene has CDR1 SGHNT and CDR2 YYREEE (reference sequence). In nucleotides, the CDR3 is TGTGCCAGCAGCTTAGCGGGAGTACAAGAGACCCAGTACTTC. It yields the protein CASSLAGVQETQYF.

The V call is TRBV3-1 (or the pseudogene TRBV3-2), the J call TRBJ2-2; possible D gene TRBD2, 6 bases. The V end was cut by 4 bases, the J end by 6 bases, with 15 bases between. Germline CDR1 reads LGHDT; CDR2 reads YNNKEL (reference sequence). This CDR3 is built from 15 residues. The CDR3 is CASSLPGLLSGELFF. CDR3 bases: TGTGCCAGCAGCCTTCCGGGACTCCTCTCCGGGGAGCTGTTTTTT.